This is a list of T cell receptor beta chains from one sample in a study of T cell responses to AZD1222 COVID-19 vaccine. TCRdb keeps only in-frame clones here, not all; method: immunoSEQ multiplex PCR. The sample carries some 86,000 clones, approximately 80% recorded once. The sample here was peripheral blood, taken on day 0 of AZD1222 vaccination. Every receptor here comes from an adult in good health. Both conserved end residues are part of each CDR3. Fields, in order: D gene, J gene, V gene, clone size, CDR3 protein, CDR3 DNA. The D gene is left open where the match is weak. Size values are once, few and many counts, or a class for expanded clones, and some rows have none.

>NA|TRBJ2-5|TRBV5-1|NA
CASSLGTVRETQYF
TGCGCCAGCAGCTTGGGAACGGTTCGGGAGACCCAGTACTTC
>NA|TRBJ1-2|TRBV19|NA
CASLRTHFTNYGYTF
TGTGCCAGTTTGCGGACACACTTTACTAACTATGGCTACACCTTC
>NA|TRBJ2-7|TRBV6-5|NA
CASKSSAFSYEQYF
TGTGCCAGCAAGAGTAGCGCGTTCTCCTACGAGCAGTACTTC
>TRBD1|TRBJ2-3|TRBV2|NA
CASRGTGLGTDTQYF
TGTGCCAGCAGAGGGACAGGGCTTGGGACAGATACGCAGTATTTT
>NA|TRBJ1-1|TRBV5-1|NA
CASSLEGSNTEAFF
TGCGCCAGCAGCTTGGAAGGGTCGAACACTGAAGCTTTCTTT
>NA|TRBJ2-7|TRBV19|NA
CASSIRGGNSYEQYF
TGTGCCAGTAGTATAAGGGGGGGAAACTCCTACGAGCAGTACTTC
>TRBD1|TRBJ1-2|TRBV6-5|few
CASSSQGGGNYGYTF
TGTGCCAGCAGTAGTCAGGGGGGGGGAAACTATGGCTACACCTTC
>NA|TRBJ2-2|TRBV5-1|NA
CASSATGWNTGELFF
TGCGCCAGCAGCGCTACAGGGTGGAACACCGGGGAGCTGTTTTTT
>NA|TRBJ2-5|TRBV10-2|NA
CATGKGTAQETQYF
TGCGCGACGGGGAAGGGAACGGCCCAAGAGACCCAGTACTTC
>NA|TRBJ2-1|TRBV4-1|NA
CASTLEGVEDNEQFF
TGCGCCAGCACCCTCGAGGGGGTCGAGGACAATGAGCAGTTCTTC
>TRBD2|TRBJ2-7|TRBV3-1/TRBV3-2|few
CASSQVRGDRQYF
TGTGCCAGCAGCCAAGTACGGGGGGATAGGCAGTACTTC
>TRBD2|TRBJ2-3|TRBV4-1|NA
CASRPGGGTTDTQYF
TGCGCCAGCAGGCCCGGCGGGGGGACCACAGATACGCAGTATTTT
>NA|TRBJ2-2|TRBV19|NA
CASTGGQILTGELFF
TGTGCCAGCACGGGTGGGCAGATACTCACCGGGGAGCTGTTTTTT
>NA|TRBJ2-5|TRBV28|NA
CASSLYDRQETQYF
TGTGCCAGCAGTTTATACGACAGACAAGAGACCCAGTACTTC
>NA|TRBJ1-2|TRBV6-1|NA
CASSDRSRNSFGYTF
TGTGCCAGCAGTGACAGGTCCCGAAATAGTTTTGGCTACACCTTC
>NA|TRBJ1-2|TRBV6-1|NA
CASSESLQGLRGYTF
TGTGCCAGCAGTGAAAGCCTCCAGGGTTTGAGGGGCTACACCTTC
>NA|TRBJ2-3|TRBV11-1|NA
CASSPDTGRSTDTQYF
TGTGCCAGCAGCCCAGACACGGGTCGATCAACAGATACGCAGTATTTT
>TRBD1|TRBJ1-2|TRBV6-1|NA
CASSDAVPGGGYTF
TGTGCCAGCAGTGACGCCGTGCCAGGGGGGGGCTACACCTTC
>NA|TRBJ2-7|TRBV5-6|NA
CASSRMKWASQGLEQYF
TGTGCCAGCAGCCGCATGAAGTGGGCAAGTCAGGGGCTCGAGCAGTACTTC
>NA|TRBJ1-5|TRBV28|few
CASSLPTGKGQPQHF
TGTGCCAGCAGTTTACCCACAGGGAAGGGTCAGCCCCAGCATTTT
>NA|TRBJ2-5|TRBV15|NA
CATSLRGEETQYF
TGTGCCACCAGCCTCAGGGGGGAAGAGACCCAGTACTTC
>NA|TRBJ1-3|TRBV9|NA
CASSVDPLAGNTIYF
TGTGCCAGCAGCGTAGACCCTCTCGCTGGAAACACCATATATTTT
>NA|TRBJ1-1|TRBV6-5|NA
CASSYSTQSNTEAFF
TGTGCCAGCAGTTATTCGACACAATCGAACACTGAAGCTTTCTTT
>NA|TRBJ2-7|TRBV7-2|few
CASSPLGQGYEQYF
TGTGCCAGCAGCCCACTAGGGCAGGGCTACGAGCAGTACTTC
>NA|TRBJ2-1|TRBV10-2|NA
CASTGRHNEQFF
TGCGCCAGCACAGGCCGGCACAATGAGCAGTTCTTC
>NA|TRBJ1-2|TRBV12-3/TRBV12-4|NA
CASSENRVAGYTF
TGTGCCAGCAGCGAGAACAGGGTGGCCGGCTACACCTTC
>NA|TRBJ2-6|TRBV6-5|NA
CASTAGDVRANVLTF
TGTGCCAGCACCGCAGGGGATGTTAGGGCCAACGTCCTGACTTTC
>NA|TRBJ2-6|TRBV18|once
CASSPGRGPSGANVLTF
TGTGCCAGCTCACCAGGAAGGGGCCCTAGTGGGGCCAACGTCCTGACTTTC
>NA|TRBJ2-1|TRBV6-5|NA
CASSRGAGTYNEQFF
TGTGCCAGCAGCCGGGGAGCCGGTACCTACAATGAGCAGTTCTTC
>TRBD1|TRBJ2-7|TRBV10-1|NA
CASREGAGAKQYF
TGCGCCAGCAGAGAGGGGGCAGGGGCCAAGCAGTACTTC
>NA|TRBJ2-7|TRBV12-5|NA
CASGLGYEQYF
TGTGCTAGTGGTTTGGGGTACGAGCAGTACTTC
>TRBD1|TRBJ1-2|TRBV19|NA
CASSSRDRGNYGYTF
TGTGCCAGTAGTTCCCGGGACAGGGGTAACTATGGCTACACCTTC
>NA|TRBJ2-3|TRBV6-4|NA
CASSDTSTDTQYF
TGTGCCAGCAGTGACACCAGCACAGATACGCAGTATTTT
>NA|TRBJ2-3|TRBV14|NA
CASSQEPSGATQYF
TGTGCCAGCAGCCAAGAGCCCTCTGGTGCTACGCAGTATTTT
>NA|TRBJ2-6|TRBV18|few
CASSLTLTGANVLTF
TGTGCCAGCTCCCTGACCTTGACCGGGGCCAACGTCCTGACTTTC
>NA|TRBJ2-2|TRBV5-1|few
CASRRGTDRAGELFF
TGCGCCAGCAGACGGGGGACAGATCGGGCCGGGGAGCTGTTTTTT
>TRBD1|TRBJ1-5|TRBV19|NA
CASTAPGQGNQPQHF
TGTGCCAGTACCGCTCCGGGACAGGGGAATCAGCCCCAGCATTTT
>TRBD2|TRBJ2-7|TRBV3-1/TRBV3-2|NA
CASSPASGGRNEQYF
TGTGCCAGCAGCCCAGCTAGCGGGGGACGGAACGAGCAGTACTTC
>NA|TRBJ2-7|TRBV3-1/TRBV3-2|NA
CASSLRAGYEQYF
TGTGCCAGCAGCCTCCGAGCCGGGTACGAGCAGTACTTC
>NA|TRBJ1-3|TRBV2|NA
CASSDRVGSGNTIYF
TGTGCCAGCAGTGATCGGGTTGGCTCTGGAAACACCATATATTTT
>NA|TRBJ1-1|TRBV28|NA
CASNVSPAGNEAFF
TGTGCCAGCAACGTTAGCCCCGCTGGAAATGAAGCTTTCTTT
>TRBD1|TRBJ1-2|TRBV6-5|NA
CASRGAGGDGYTF
TGTGCCAGCAGAGGGGCAGGGGGCGACGGCTACACCTTC
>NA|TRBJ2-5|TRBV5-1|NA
CASSLIPGSEETQYF
TGCGCCAGCAGCTTGATTCCCGGATCCGAAGAGACCCAGTACTTC
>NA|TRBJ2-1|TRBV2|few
CASLLENEQFF
TGTGCCAGCCTACTAGAAAATGAGCAGTTCTTC
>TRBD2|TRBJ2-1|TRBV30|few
CAWSVLAGEFF
TGTGCCTGGAGTGTACTAGCGGGGGAGTTCTTC